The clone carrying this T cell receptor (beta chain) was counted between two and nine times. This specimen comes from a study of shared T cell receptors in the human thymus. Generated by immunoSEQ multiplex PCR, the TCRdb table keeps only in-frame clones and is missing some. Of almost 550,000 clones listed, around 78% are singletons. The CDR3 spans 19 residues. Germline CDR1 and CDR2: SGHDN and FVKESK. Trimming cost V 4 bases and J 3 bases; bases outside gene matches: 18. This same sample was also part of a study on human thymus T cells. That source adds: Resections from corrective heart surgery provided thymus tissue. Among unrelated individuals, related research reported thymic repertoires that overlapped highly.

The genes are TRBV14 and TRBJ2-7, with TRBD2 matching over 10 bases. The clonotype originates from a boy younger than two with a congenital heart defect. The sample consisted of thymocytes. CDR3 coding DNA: TGTGCCAGCAGCCCCGAGGGGCTAGCGGGAGATTGGGTCGTCTACGAGCAGTACTTC. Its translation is CASSPEGLAGDWVVYEQYF.